This entry features one T cell receptor (beta chain) sequence. The record originates from a study of blood T cell repertoires in COVID-19. In the study overall: Sites in the United States, Italy and Spain provided acute and convalescent COVID-19 samples. T cells, B-cell-depleted T cells, or PBMCs provided the cDNA or gDNA that served as material.

The V end lost 10 bases, the J end lost 2 bases, and 29 bases lay between the germline ends. Germline V gene data show CDR1 as SGHRS and CDR2 as YFSETQ. This CDR3 has 18 residues. Per the authors' pipeline: Reference gene primer amplification yielded estimated nucleated cell counts. The repertoire was sequenced with immunoSEQ multiplex PCR; TCRdb's copy has only in-frame clones and lacks some. V, J and clone size are taken as reported in that table, and D and trimming were inferred from the DNA itself. The sample yields over 150,000 clones, roughly 85% seen once. The clonotype was recovered from a woman in her sixties or seventies with acute or convalescent COVID-19. The material sequenced was peripheral blood. This chain joins TRBV5-1 and TRBJ2-3; a possible D gene is TRBD2 (6 bases). CDR3 nucleotide sequence: TGCGCCTCCAAGCTTGAATTTCGTAGCGGAACTAACACAGATACGCAGTATTTT. Protein: CASKLEFRSGTNTDTQYF.